A selection of T cell receptor beta chains follows, all from one sample in a study of regulatory T cells in long-lasting Graves disease. TCRdb passed the multiplex PCR reads through MiXCR, listing each CDR3 protein once. This table has 420,000 or so distinct CDR3 sequences, about 20% appearing once. Sequenced here: peripheral blood mononuclear cells (PBMCs), sampled when the disease was refractory, from a patient treated with antithyroid drugs. These receptors were collected from a female donor with Graves disease. CDR3s include the opening cysteine and the closing phenylalanine or tryptophan.

J,V,CDR3
TRBJ1-3,TRBV6-5,CASSSHLRNTIYF
TRBJ2-7,TRBV6-5,CASSYSPAGADEQYF
TRBJ1-2,TRBV14,CASAGTVNYGYTF
TRBJ1-5,TRBV28,CASSPPGWDSNQPQHF
TRBJ1-5,TRBV10-3,CATKEILNQPQHF
TRBJ1-2,TRBV20-1,CSARQVYGYTF
TRBJ2-7,TRBV19,CASSIGRSYEQYF
TRBJ2-7,TRBV4-1,CASSQDLGGFNEQYF
TRBJ2-7,TRBV29-1,CSIFLRGRGNYEQYF
TRBJ1-5,TRBV27,CASSRSPTRSNQPQHF
TRBJ1-5,TRBV20-1,CSAKWADQPQHF
TRBJ1-1,TRBV29-1,CSVEDRFRRRRNTEAFF
TRBJ2-7,TRBV3-1,CASSQGRYSYEQYF
TRBJ1-1,TRBV12-3/TRBV12-4,CASSLERGTEAFF
TRBJ1-2,TRBV10-3,CAISVPSGTENYGYTF
TRBJ2-5,TRBV7-6,CASSLETGWQTQYF
TRBJ1-2,TRBV10-3,CAIGSGRIQGYTF
TRBJ1-1,TRBV2,CASKRTEAFF
TRBJ1-5,TRBV24-1,CATSDWDTNQPQHF
TRBJ1-1,TRBV19,CASKRTATEAFF
TRBJ1-2,TRBV2,CASSPGQGRGYTF
TRBJ1-2,TRBV7-9,CASSLMGTGVAYGYTF
TRBJ2-3,TRBV4-1,CASSHTLSSTDTQYF
TRBJ2-7,TRBV7-9,CASSSYRYEQYF
TRBJ1-5,TRBV28,CASSSDRGLRQPQHF
TRBJ1-1,TRBV28,CASYRGEAFF
TRBJ2-3,TRBV13,CASSLGPGPQYF
TRBJ1-4,TRBV29-1,CSVGGANEKLFF
TRBJ2-7,TRBV12-3/TRBV12-4,CASSLMVGRGEQYF
TRBJ2-3,TRBV7-6,CASSLLRGTSGGTDTQYF
TRBJ2-4,TRBV29-1,CSGKQGARDIQYF
TRBJ1-1,TRBV6-1,CASRNPDRVNTEAFF